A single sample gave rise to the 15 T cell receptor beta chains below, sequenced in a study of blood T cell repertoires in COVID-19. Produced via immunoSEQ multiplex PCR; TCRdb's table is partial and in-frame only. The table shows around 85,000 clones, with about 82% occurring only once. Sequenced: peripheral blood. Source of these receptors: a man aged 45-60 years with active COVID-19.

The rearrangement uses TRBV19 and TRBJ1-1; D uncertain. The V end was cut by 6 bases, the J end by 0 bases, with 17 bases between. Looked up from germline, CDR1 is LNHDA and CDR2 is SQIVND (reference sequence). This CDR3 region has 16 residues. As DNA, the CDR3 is TGTGCCAGTAGAACCACCTTGAGGGCTTTGAACACTGAAGCTTTCTTT. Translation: CASRTTLRALNTEAFF.

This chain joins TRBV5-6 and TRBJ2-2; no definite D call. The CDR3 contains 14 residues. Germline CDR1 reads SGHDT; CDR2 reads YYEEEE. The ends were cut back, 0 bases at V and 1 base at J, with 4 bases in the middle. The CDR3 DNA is TGTGCCAGCAGCTTGGGACAGAACACCGGGGAGCTGTTTTTT. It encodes CASSLGQNTGELFF.

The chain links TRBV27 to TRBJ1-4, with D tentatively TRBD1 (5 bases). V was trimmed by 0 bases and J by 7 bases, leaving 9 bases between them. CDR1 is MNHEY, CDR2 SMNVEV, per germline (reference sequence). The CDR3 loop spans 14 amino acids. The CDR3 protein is CASSLSQGTEKLFF. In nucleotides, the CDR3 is TGTGCCAGCAGTTTATCCCAGGGTACTGAAAAACTGTTTTTT.

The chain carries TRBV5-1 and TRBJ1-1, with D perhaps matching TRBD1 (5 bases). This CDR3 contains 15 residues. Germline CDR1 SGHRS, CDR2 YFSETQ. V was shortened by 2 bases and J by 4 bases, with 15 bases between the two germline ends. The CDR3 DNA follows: TGCGCCAGCAGCTTAGGACACCCCCGGAGCACTGAAGCTTTCTTT. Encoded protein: CASSLGHPRSTEAFF.

CDR3 nucleotides: TGCGCCAGCAGCCAAGATCTGTTCAGCGGGCACTACAATGAAAAACTGTTTTTT. Residues: CASSQDLFSGHYNEKLFF. This chain joins TRBV4-3 and TRBJ1-4; unclear D gene. CDR3 length equals 18 residues. Germline lookup yields CDR1 LGHNA and CDR2 YSLEER. Trimming left V 0 bases short and J 5 bases short, with 19 bases between.

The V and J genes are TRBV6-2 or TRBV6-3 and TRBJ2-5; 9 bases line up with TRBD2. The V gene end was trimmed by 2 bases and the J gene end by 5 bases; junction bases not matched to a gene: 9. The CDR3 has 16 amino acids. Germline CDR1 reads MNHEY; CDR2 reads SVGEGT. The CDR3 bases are TGTGCCAGCAGTTACGCTCTAGCGGGAACGGGTGAGACCCAGTACTTC. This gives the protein CASSYALAGTGETQYF.

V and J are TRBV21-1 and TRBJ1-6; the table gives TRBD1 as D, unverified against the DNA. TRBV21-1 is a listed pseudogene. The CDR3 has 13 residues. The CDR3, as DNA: TGTGCCAGCAGCAAGTCCGAGATGGGCCCCCTCCACTTT. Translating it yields CASSKSEMGPLHF.

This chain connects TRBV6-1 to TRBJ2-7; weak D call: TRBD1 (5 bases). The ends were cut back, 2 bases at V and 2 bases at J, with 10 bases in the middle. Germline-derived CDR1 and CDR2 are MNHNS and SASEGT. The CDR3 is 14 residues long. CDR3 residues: CASSESGQTYEQYF. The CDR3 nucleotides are TGTGCCAGCAGTGAATCAGGGCAGACCTACGAGCAGTACTTC.

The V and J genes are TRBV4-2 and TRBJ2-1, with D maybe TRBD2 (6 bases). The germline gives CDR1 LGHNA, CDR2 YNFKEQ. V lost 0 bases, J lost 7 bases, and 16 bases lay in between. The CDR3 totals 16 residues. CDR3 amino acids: CASSQETHWRGNEQFF. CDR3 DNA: TGTGCCAGCAGCCAAGAGACCCACTGGAGGGGAAATGAGCAGTTCTTC.

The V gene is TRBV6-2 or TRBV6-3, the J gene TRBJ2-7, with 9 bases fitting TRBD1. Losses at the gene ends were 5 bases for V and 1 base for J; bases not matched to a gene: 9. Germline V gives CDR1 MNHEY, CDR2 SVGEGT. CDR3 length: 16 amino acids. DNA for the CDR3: TGTGCCAGCAGTCACGGGACAGGGACCATATCCTACGAGCAGTACTTC. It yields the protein CASSHGTGTISYEQYF.

Here the CDR3 DNA reads TGCGCCAGCAGCTTGGATTCGGCGGGGCCGAGACACTTT. Its protein product is CASSLDSAGPRHF. The chain combines TRBV5-1 with TRBJ1-6, with TRBD1 as a possible D gene (5 bases). The CDR3 totals 13 residues. Germline assignment: CDR1 SGHRS and CDR2 YFSETQ. Trimming took off 0 bases at V and 19 bases at J, with 17 bases between the two ends.

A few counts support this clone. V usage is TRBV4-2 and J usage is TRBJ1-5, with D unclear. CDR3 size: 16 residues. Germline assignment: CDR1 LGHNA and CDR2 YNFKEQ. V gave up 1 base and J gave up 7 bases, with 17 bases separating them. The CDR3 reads CASSQGFGSSGQPQHF. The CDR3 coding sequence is TGTGCCAGCAGCCAAGGTTTCGGGAGCTCGGGGCAGCCCCAGCATTTT.

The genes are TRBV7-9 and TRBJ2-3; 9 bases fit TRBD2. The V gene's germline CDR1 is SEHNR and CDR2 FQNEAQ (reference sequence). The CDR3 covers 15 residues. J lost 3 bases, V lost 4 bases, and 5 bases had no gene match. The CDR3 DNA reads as TGTGCCAGCAGCTCGAGCGGGAGGTGGACAGATACGCAGTATTTT. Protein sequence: CASSSSGRWTDTQYF.

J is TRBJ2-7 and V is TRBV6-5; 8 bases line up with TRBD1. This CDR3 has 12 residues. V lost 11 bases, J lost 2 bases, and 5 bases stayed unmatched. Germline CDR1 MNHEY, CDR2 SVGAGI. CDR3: CASMTGAYEQYF. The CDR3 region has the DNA TGTGCCTCCATGACAGGGGCCTACGAGCAGTACTTC.

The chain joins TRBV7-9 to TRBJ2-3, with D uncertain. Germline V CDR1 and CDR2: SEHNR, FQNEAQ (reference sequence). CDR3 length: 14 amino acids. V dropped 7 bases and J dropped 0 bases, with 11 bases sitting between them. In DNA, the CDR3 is TGTGCCAGCACCAAAGAAGCTAGCACAGATACGCAGTATTTT. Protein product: CASTKEASTDTQYF.